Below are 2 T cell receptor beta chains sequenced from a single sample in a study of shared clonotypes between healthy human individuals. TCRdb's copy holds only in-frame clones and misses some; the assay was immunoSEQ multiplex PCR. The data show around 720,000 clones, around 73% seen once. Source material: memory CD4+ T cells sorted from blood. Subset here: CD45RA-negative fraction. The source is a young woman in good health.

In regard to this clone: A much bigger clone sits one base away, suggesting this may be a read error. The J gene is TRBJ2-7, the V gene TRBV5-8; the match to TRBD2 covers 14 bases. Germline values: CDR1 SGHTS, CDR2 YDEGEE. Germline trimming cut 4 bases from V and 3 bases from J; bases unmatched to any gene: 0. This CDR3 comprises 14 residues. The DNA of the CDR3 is TGTGCCAGCAGCGGGACTAGCGGGAGCTACGAGCAGTACTTC. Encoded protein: CASSGTSGSYEQYF.

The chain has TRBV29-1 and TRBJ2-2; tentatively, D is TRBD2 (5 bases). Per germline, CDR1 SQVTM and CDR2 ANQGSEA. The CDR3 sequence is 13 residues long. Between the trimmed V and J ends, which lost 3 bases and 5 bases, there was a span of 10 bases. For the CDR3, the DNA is TGCAGCGTTGATTACCGGGGAACCGGGGAGCTGTTTTTT. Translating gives CSVDYRGTGELFF.